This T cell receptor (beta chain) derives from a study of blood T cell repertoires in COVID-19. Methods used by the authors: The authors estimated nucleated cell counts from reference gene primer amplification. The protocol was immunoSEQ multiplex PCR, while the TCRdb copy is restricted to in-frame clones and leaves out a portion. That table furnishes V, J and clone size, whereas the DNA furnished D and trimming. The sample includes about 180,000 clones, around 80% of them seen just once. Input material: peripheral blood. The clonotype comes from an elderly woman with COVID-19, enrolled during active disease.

The CDR3 DNA follows: TGTGCCAGCAGTCGGGACTATCAAGAGACCCAGTACTTC. Translated: CASSRDYQETQYF. The chain joins TRBV7-2 to TRBJ2-5, with 7 bases matching TRBD2. The CDR3 is 13 residues long. CDR1 and CDR2 (germline): SGHTA, FQGNSA. V was clipped by 6 bases and J by 2 bases; unmatched bases: 3.